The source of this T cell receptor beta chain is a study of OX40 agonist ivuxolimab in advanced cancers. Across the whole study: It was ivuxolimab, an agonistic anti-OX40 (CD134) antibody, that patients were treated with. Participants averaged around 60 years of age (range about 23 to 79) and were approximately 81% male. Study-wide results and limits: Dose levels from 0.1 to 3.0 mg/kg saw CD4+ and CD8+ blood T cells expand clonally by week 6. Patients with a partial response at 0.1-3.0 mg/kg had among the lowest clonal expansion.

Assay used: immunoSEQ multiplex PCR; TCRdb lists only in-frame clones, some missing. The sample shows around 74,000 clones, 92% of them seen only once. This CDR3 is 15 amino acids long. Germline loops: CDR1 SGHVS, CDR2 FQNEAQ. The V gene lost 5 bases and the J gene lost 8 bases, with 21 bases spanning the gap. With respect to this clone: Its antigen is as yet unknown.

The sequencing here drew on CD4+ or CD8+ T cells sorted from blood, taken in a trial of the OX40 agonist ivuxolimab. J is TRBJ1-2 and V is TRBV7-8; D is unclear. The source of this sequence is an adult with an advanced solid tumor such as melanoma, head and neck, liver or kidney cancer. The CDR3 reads CASSPLGDLPAGYTF. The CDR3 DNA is TGTGCCAGCAGCCCCCTTGGGGATTTACCAGCAGGCTACACCTTC.